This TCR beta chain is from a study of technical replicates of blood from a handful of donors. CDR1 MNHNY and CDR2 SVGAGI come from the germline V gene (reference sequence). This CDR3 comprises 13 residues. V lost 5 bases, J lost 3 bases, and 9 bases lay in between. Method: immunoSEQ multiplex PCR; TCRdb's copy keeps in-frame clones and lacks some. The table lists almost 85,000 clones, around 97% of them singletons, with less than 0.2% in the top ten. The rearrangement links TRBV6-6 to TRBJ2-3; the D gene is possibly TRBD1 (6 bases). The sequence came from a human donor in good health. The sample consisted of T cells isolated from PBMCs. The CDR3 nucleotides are TGTGCCAGCAGTCGTCAGGGGACAGATACGCAGTATTTT. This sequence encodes CASSRQGTDTQYF.